These T cell receptor beta chains were read from a single sample in a study of blood T cell repertoires in COVID-19. Here immunoSEQ multiplex PCR was the method, and the copy in TCRdb shows in-frame clones only, minus some. The sample yields approximately 500,000 clones, 85% to 90% seen once. The specimen was peripheral blood. Receptors originate from a woman between 45 and 65 years old with COVID-19, enrolled during active disease. The CDR3 runs from the conserved cysteine through the conserved F or W. Fields, in order: J gene, CDR3 length, V gene, D gene, clone size, CDR3 protein, CDR3 DNA. D genes are given only for firm matches. The size of a clone is reported for some rows only, either as once, few or many, or as a class for expanded clones.

TRBJ2-1 | 14 | TRBV6-5 | TRBD2 | . | CASTAGGPYNEQFF | TGTGCCAGCACGGCGGGGGGCCCCTACAATGAGCAGTTCTTC
TRBJ2-3 | 14 | TRBV5-1 | . | . | CASSFAGAEDTQYF | TGCGCCAGCAGCTTTGCGGGGGCGGAAGATACGCAGTATTTT
TRBJ1-2 | 15 | TRBV7-9 | TRBD1 | . | CASSLITGAPPGYTF | TGTGCCAGCAGCTTAATCACAGGGGCGCCCCCTGGCTACACCTTC
TRBJ1-3 | 16 | TRBV7-6 | TRBD1 | . | CASSAGQGLSGNTIYF | TGTGCCAGCAGCGCAGGACAGGGCTTAAGTGGAAACACCATATATTTT
TRBJ2-7 | 13 | TRBV12-3/TRBV12-4 | . | . | CASSFIRPYEQYF | TGTGCCAGCAGTTTCATCAGGCCCTACGAGCAGTACTTC
TRBJ2-2 | 16 | TRBV5-1 | . | . | CASSPGWVAANGELFF | TGCGCCAGCAGCCCGGGCTGGGTAGCGGCAAACGGGGAGCTGTTTTTT
TRBJ2-1 | 15 | TRBV7-7 | . | . | CASSLGAGAVNEQFF | TGTGCCAGCAGCTTAGGTGCGGGGGCTGTAAATGAGCAGTTCTTC
TRBJ1-1 | 12 | TRBV30 | TRBD1 | once | CASGTGMTEAFF | TGTGCCTCAGGGACAGGGATGACTGAAGCTTTCTTT
TRBJ1-1 | 15 | TRBV19 | . | . | CASSPREEPLTEAFF | TGTGCCAGTAGTCCCCGGGAGGAACCTTTGACTGAAGCTTTCTTT
TRBJ1-2 | 13 | TRBV5-6 | . | . | CASRDTAPYGYTF | TGTGCCAGCAGGGATACAGCCCCCTATGGCTACACCTTC
TRBJ2-1 | 13 | TRBV27 | TRBD2 | . | CASRPWEGKEQFF | TGTGCCAGCCGCCCCTGGGAGGGAAAGGAGCAGTTCTTC
TRBJ2-3 | 16 | TRBV10-3 | TRBD2 | . | CAISQGLAGRSDTQYF | TGTGCCATCAGCCAAGGACTAGCGGGGAGATCAGATACGCAGTATTTT
TRBJ2-7 | 11 | TRBV6-6 | . | once | CASSSAYEQYF | TGTGCCAGCAGTTCGGCCTACGAGCAGTACTTC
TRBJ2-3 | 16 | TRBV2 | . | once | CASSEVGREVTDTQYF | TGTGCCAGCAGTGAAGTGGGCAGGGAGGTTACAGATACGCAGTATTTT
TRBJ1-1 | 15 | TRBV29-1 | . | . | CSVEPPAGGNTEAFF | TGCAGCGTTGAGCCCCCGGCGGGGGGAAACACTGAAGCTTTCTTT
TRBJ2-1 | 14 | TRBV19 | TRBD1 | . | CASKRDRAASEQFF | TGTGCCAGTAAAAGGGACAGGGCCGCTAGTGAGCAGTTCTTC
TRBJ2-7 | 16 | TRBV4-2 | TRBD2 | . | CASSQVGGGSGWEQYF | TGTGCCAGCAGCCAAGTTGGGGGGGGGAGCGGATGGGAGCAGTACTTC
TRBJ2-7 | 15 | TRBV4-2 | TRBD2 | . | CASSTSTSGTYEQYF | TGTGCCAGCAGCACCTCGACTAGCGGGACCTACGAGCAGTACTTC
TRBJ2-3 | 14 | TRBV5-4 | TRBD2 | . | CASSFPGREDTQYF | TGTGCCAGCAGCTTTCCGGGGAGGGAAGATACGCAGTATTTT
TRBJ2-1 | 15 | TRBV19 | . | . | CASIRVPCFYNEQFF | TGTGCCAGTATTCGAGTTCCGTGCTTCTACAATGAGCAGTTCTTC
TRBJ1-1 | 13 | TRBV6-5 | . | . | CASKDTRNTEAFF | TGTGCCAGCAAGGACACTCGGAACACTGAAGCTTTCTTT
TRBJ1-1 | 16 | TRBV9 | . | . | CASSVRGSRRDTEAFF | TGTGCCAGCAGCGTTCGCGGGAGTCGGAGGGACACTGAAGCTTTCTTT
TRBJ1-2 | 14 | TRBV6-5 | TRBD1 | . | CASREGAILWGYTF | TGTGCCAGCAGGGAGGGGGCGATTTTGTGGGGCTACACCTTC
TRBJ1-5 | 15 | TRBV27 | TRBD1 | . | CASSPSTRGNQPQHF | TGTGCCAGCAGCCCTAGTACCAGGGGGAATCAGCCCCAGCATTTT